Presented here are 6 T cell receptor beta chains from one specimen sequenced in a study of blood T cell repertoires in COVID-19. Measured with immunoSEQ multiplex PCR; TCRdb has only the in-frame clones, and not every one. The sample holds around 200,000 clones; around nine tenths are singletons and the top ten take about 1.1%. Specimen: peripheral blood. These receptors were collected from a man between 25 and 39 years old with acute or convalescent COVID-19.

This chain's CDR3 is CASSSGTGWRGTQYF. In nucleotides, the CDR3 is TGTGCCAGCAGCAGCGGGACAGGGTGGAGGGGGACCCAGTACTTC. The gene calls are TRBV5-4 and TRBJ2-5, with TRBD1 identical over 9 bases. Germline V gene sequence: CDR1 SGHNT, CDR2 YYREEE (reference sequence). J gave up 7 bases and V 4 bases, and 11 bases lay outside the gene matches. This CDR3 has 15 amino acids.

The gene calls are TRBV10-3 and TRBJ1-1; D ambiguous. The CDR3 contains 11 residues. The germline V and J ends were trimmed by 4 bases and 3 bases, with 3 bases remaining between them. Germline V gene data show CDR1 as ENHRY and CDR2 as SYGVKD. CDR3 sequence reads: CAISADTEAFF. CDR3 DNA: TGTGCCATCAGTGCGGACACTGAAGCTTTCTTT.

The chain links TRBV6-5 to TRBJ1-2; 7 bases fit TRBD1. The CDR3 sequence is 14 residues long. V trimming: 6 bases; J trimming: 3 bases; junction bases outside the gene matches: 7. Germline lookup yields CDR1 MNHEY and CDR2 SVGAGI. The chain's CDR3 is CASRTTGAYYGYTF. CDR3 coding DNA: TGTGCCAGCAGAACCACAGGGGCCTACTATGGCTACACCTTC.

The V and J genes are TRBV28 and TRBJ2-2; 7 positions agree with TRBD1. There are 15 residues in the CDR3. Trimming took 6 bases from V and 2 from J; bases not matched to a gene: 6. Germline CDR1 and CDR2: MDHEN and SYDVKM. Here the CDR3 reads CASSNRGPNTGELFF. The CDR3 coding sequence is TGTGCCAGCAGCAACAGGGGCCCCAACACCGGGGAGCTGTTTTTT.

This clone showed up just once. V gene TRBV2 combines with J gene TRBJ2-3; 8 bases are shared with TRBD2. The CDR3 consists of 15 residues. Germline loops: CDR1 SNHLY, CDR2 FYNNEI. The V segment lost 3 bases and the J segment 2 bases; nucleotides outside the gene matches: 4. This chain's CDR3 is CASSESTSDTDTQYF. The DNA for the CDR3 is TGTGCCAGCAGTGAGTCGACTAGCGACACAGATACGCAGTATTTT.

The chain carries TRBV28 and TRBJ1-1, with D possibly being TRBD1 (6 bases). The CDR3 has 15 residues. Germline V lookup: CDR1 MDHEN, CDR2 SYDVKM. With 4 bases removed from V and 0 bases from J, the gap between germline ends came to 12 bases. The CDR3 sequence is CASSSWTAMNTEAFF. CDR3 nucleotide sequence: TGTGCCAGCAGTTCATGGACAGCTATGAACACTGAAGCTTTCTTT.